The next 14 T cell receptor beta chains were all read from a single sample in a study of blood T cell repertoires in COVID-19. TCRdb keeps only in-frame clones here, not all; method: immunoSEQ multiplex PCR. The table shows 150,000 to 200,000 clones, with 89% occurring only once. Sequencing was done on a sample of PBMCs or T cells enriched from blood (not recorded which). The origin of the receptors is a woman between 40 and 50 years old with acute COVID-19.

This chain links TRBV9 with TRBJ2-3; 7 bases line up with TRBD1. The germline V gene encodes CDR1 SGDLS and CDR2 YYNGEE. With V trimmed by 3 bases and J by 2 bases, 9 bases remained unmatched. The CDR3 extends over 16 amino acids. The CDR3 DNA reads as TGTGCCAGCAGCGCTACTCGGGACAGCCCCACAGATACGCAGTATTTT. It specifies CASSATRDSPTDTQYF.

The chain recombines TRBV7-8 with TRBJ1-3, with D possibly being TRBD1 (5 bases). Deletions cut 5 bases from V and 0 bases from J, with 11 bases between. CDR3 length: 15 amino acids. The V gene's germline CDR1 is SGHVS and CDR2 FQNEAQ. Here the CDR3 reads CASSPQGYSGNTIYF. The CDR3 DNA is TGTGCCAGCAGCCCCCAGGGTTACTCTGGAAACACCATATATTTT.

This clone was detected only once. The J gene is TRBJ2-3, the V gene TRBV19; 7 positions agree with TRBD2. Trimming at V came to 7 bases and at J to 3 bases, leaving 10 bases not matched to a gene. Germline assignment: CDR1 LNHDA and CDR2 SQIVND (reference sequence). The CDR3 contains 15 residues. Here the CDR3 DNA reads TGTGCCAGTACTCCCCGGGACTATAAAACAGATACGCAGTATTTT. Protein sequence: CASTPRDYKTDTQYF.

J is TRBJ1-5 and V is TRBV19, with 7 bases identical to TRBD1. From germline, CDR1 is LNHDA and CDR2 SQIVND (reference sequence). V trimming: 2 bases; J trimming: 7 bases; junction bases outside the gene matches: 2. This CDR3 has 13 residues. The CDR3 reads CASSIQGEQPQHF. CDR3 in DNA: TGTGCCAGTAGTATACAGGGGGAGCAGCCCCAGCATTTT.

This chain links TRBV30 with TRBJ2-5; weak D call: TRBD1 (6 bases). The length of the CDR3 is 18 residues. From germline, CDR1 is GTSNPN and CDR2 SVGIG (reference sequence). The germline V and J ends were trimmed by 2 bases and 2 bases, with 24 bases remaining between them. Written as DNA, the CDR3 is TGTGCCTGGAGTTATGGACAGACAGTGGGGGTGCCGCAAGAGACCCAGTACTTC. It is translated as CAWSYGQTVGVPQETQYF.

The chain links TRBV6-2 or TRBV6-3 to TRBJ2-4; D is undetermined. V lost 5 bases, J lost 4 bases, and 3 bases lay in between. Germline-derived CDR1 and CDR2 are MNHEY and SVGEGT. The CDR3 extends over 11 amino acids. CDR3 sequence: CASSQKNIQYF. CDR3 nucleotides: TGTGCCAGCAGTCAGAAAAACATTCAGTACTTC.

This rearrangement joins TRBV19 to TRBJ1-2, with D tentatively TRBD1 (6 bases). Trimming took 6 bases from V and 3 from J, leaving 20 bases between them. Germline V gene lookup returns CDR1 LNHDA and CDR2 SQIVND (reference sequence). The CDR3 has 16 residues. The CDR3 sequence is CASSPNGAGADYGYTF. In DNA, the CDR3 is TGTGCCAGTAGCCCGAATGGCGCAGGGGCTGACTATGGCTACACCTTC.

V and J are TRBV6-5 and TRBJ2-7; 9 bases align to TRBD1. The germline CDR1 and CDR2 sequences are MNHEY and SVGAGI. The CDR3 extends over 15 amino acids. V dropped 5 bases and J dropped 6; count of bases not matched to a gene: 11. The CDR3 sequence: CASSPTGTGTGEQYF. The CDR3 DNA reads TGTGCCAGCAGTCCTACGGGGACAGGGACGGGCGAGCAGTACTTC.

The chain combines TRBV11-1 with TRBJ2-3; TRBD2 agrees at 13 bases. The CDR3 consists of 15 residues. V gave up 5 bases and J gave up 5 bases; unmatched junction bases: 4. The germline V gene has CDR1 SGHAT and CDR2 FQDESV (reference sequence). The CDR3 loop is CASSRTSGGGDTQYF. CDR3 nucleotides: TGTGCCAGCAGCCGGACTAGCGGGGGTGGAGATACGCAGTATTTT.

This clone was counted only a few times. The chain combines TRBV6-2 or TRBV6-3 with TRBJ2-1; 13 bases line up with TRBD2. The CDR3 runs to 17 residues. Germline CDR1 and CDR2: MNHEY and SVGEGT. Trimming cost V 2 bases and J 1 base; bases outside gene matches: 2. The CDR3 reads CASSYGTSGISYNEQFF. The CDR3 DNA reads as TGTGCCAGCAGTTACGGGACTAGCGGGATATCCTACAATGAGCAGTTCTTC.

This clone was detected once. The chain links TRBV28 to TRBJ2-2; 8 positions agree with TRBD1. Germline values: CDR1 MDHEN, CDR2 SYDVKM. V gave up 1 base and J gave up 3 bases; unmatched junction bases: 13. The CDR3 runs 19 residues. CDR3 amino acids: CASSLYRISGGLDTGELFF. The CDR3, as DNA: TGTGCCAGCAGTTTATACCGCATCTCAGGGGGCCTCGACACCGGGGAGCTGTTTTTT. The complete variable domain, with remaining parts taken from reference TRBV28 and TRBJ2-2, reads DVKVTQSSRYLVKRTGEKVFLECVQDMDHENMFWYRQDPGLGLRLIYFSYDVKMKEKGDIPEGYSVSREKKERFSLILESASTNQTSMYLCASSLYRISGGLDTGELFFGEGSRLTVL.

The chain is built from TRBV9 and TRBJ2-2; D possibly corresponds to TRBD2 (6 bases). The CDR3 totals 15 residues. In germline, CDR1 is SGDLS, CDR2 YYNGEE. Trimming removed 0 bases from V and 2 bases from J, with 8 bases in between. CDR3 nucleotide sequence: TGTGCCAGCAGCGTAGTAGCGGATAACACCGGGGAGCTGTTTTTT. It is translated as CASSVVADNTGELFF.

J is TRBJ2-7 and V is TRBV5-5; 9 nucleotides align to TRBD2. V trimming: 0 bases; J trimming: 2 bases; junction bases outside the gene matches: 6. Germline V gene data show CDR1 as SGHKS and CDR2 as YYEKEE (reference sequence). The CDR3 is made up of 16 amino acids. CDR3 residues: CASSLEGGRAPYEQYF. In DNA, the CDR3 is TGTGCCAGCAGCTTGGAGGGCGGGAGGGCCCCCTACGAGCAGTACTTC.

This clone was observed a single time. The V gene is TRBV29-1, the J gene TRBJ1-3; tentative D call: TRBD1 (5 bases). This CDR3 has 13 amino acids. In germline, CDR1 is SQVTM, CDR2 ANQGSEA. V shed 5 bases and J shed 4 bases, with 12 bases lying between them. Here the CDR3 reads CSVTGPDGNTIYF. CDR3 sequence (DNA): TGCAGCGTTACAGGCCCAGACGGAAACACCATATATTTT. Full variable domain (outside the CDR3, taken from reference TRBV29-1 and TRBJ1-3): SAVISQKPSRDICQRGTSLTIQCQVDSQVTMMFWYRQQPGQSLTLIATANQGSEATYESGFVIDKFPISRPNLTFSTLTVSNMSPEDSSIYLCSVTGPDGNTIYFGEGSWLTVV.